This passage covers 3 T cell receptor beta chains from one sample sequenced in a study of shared clonotypes between healthy human individuals (dated by TCRdb to 2019 to 2021). For the CD8 naive samples, CD45RO-negative cells were positively selected for CCR7, yielding a CD45RA+CCR7+ population from which TemRA cells were excluded. The library was built by means of the immunoSEQ multiplex PCR assay. Held by TCRdb, this immuneACCESS table contains in-frame sequences only and omits some clones. Under half of the omission traces to an unresolved V gene where checked; the cause of the rest is unknown. In all, the sample holds about 2 million clones, and about 95% of those were seen once. The ten biggest clones cover around 1% of the sample. The sample comprised naive CD8+ T cells sorted from blood. The cell subset or site label, read with the paper, signifies: CD45RA+CCR7+. The origin of the receptors is a man younger than 35 in good health.

Remarks on this clone: Other DNA sequences in this specimen translate into the identical CDR3. V usage is TRBV7-9 and J usage is TRBJ2-7; D remains unclear. CDR1 and CDR2 (germline): SEHNR, FQNEAQ (reference sequence). Deletions cut 5 bases from V and 0 bases from J, with 5 bases between. This CDR3 region has 12 residues. The CDR3 sequence is CASSPLSYEQYF. The DNA of the CDR3 is TGTGCCAGCAGCCCACTCTCCTACGAGCAGTACTTC. The whole variable domain, remainder taken from reference TRBV7-9 and TRBJ2-7, is DTGVSQNPRHKITKRGQNVTFRCDPISEHNRLYWYRQTLGQGPEFLTYFQNEAQLEKSRLLSDRFSAERPKGSFSTLEIQRTEQGDSAMYLCASSPLSYEQYFGPGTRLTVT.

This clone was seen only once. The rearrangement uses TRBV6-6 and TRBJ2-1; D ambiguous. Germline-derived CDR1 and CDR2 are MNHNY and SVGAGI (reference sequence). V lost 8 bases and J 0 bases, leaving 8 bases between the germline ends. The CDR3 is made up of 13 amino acids. The CDR3 coding sequence is TGTGCCAGCGAGAGTACCTCCTACAATGAGCAGTTCTTC. Amino acids: CASESTSYNEQFF.

V usage is TRBV10-2 and J usage is TRBJ2-3; perhaps TRBD1 as D (6 bases). The V end lost 6 bases, the J end lost 2 bases, and 15 bases lay between the germline ends. In germline, CDR1 is WSHSY, CDR2 SAAADI. The CDR3 contains 15 residues. The CDR3 spells CASRLRDRITDTQYF. DNA of the CDR3: TGCGCCAGCAGGCTCCGCGACAGGATCACAGATACGCAGTATTTT.